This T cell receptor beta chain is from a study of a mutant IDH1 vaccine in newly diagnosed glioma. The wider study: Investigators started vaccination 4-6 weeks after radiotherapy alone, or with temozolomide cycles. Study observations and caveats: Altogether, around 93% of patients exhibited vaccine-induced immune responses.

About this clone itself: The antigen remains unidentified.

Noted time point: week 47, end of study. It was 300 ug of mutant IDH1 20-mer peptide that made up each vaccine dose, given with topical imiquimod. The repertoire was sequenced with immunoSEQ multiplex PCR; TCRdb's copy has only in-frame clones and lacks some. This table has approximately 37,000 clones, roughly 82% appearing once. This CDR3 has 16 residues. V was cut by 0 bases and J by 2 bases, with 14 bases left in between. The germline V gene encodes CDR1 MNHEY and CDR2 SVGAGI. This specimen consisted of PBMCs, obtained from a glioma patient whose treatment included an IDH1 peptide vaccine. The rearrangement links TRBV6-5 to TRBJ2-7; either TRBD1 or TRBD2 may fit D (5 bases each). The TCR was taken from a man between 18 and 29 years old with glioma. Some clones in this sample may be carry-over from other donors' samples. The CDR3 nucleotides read TGTGCCAGCAGTTACTCACCCGGGGCCTCCGCCTACGAGCAGTACTTC. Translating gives CASSYSPGASAYEQYF.